A selection of T cell receptor beta chains follows, all from one sample in a study of blood T cell repertoires in COVID-19. Profiled with immunoSEQ multiplex PCR; TCRdb holds only in-frame clones, not every one. Found here are about 95,000 clones, just over 90% of them singletons; the top ten hold 3.9%. The sequenced sample was peripheral blood. The receptors were sampled from a woman aged 50 to 65 in a cohort sampled during active COVID-19. The CDR3 runs from the conserved cysteine through the conserved F or W. D genes are given only for firm matches. Clone size is given for some rows only: seen once, a few or many times, or a class if the clone is expanded.

TRBV18	TRBD1	TRBJ2-7	NA	CASSPPGQGALEQYF	TGTGCCAGCTCACCACCGGGGCAGGGGGCGTTGGAGCAGTACTTC
TRBV6-5	NA	TRBJ1-2	few	CASSKDSNYGYTF	TGTGCCAGCAGCAAAGACAGTAACTATGGCTACACCTTC
TRBV7-6	TRBD2	TRBJ2-5	NA	CASSLVGGRAQETQYF	TGTGCCAGCAGCTTAGTTGGCGGGAGGGCCCAAGAGACCCAGTACTTC
TRBV27	TRBD1	TRBJ2-7	NA	CASTSGTGGYEQYF	TGTGCCAGCACCAGCGGGACAGGGGGATACGAGCAGTACTTC
TRBV7-9	NA	TRBJ1-5	NA	CASAIGSGQPQHF	TGTGCCAGCGCTATCGGATCGGGTCAGCCCCAGCATTTT
TRBV6-5	NA	TRBJ2-7	NA	CASTFQQRGEQYF	TGTGCCAGTACCTTTCAGCAAAGAGGGGAGCAGTACTTC
TRBV10-3	TRBD2	TRBJ2-1	NA	CAISPGRKNEQFF	TGTGCCATCAGTCCCGGGAGGAAGAATGAGCAGTTCTTC
TRBV3-1/TRBV3-2	NA	TRBJ2-1	once	CASSQADNEQFF	TGTGCCAGCAGCCAAGCGGACAATGAGCAGTTCTTC
TRBV19	TRBD1	TRBJ1-1	NA	CASSQPTGGTEAFF	TGTGCCAGTAGTCAACCGACAGGGGGCACTGAAGCTTTCTTT
TRBV11-2	NA	TRBJ1-2	NA	CASSLDLNRVGYTF	TGTGCCAGCAGCTTAGACCTCAACAGGGTTGGCTACACCTTC
TRBV3-1/TRBV3-2	NA	TRBJ1-1	once	CASSQAGVDEAFF	TGTGCCAGCAGCCAAGCAGGGGTGGATGAAGCTTTCTTT
TRBV3-1/TRBV3-2	TRBD1	TRBJ1-6	once	CASRTGDASSPLHF	TGTGCCAGCAGAACAGGGGACGCTAGTTCACCCCTCCACTTT
TRBV2	TRBD1	TRBJ1-3	few	CASNRGTGGISGNTIYF	TGTGCCAGCAATAGGGGGACAGGGGGAATCTCTGGAAACACCATATATTTT
TRBV11-2	NA	TRBJ2-7	NA	CASSKDTRSYEQYF	TGTGCCAGCAGCAAAGACACCCGCTCCTACGAGCAGTACTTC
TRBV3-1/TRBV3-2	TRBD1	TRBJ1-1	once	CASSQGTGITEAFF	TGTGCCAGCAGCCAAGGGACAGGGATCACTGAAGCTTTCTTT
TRBV28	TRBD1	TRBJ1-3	NA	CASSSGPGTEDGNTIYF	TGTGCCAGCAGTTCGGGCCCCGGGACAGAAGATGGAAACACCATATATTTT
TRBV4-1	TRBD1	TRBJ2-2	NA	CASSRGGVNTGELFF	TGCGCCAGCAGCCGAGGGGGCGTGAACACCGGGGAGCTGTTTTTT
TRBV18	NA	TRBJ2-7	NA	CASSPPIEAGGEQYF	TGTGCCAGCTCACCACCAATAGAAGCGGGCGGCGAGCAGTACTTC
TRBV19	TRBD2	TRBJ2-3	NA	CASSGLGAGVGDTQYF	TGTGCCAGTAGTGGTCTAGGGGCGGGAGTGGGAGATACGCAGTATTTT
TRBV4-1	NA	TRBJ1-5	NA	CASSQRLGGTYSNQPQHF	TGCGCCAGCAGCCAAAGGCTCGGCGGAACCTATAGCAATCAGCCCCAGCATTTT
TRBV19	TRBD1	TRBJ2-7	NA	CASSLGTGLYEQYF	TGTGCCAGTAGTTTAGGGACAGGTTTGTACGAGCAGTACTTC
TRBV19	TRBD2	TRBJ2-7	NA	CASSISSGRMYEQYF	TGTGCCAGTAGTATCTCTAGCGGGAGGATGTACGAGCAGTACTTC
TRBV11-3	NA	TRBJ2-5	NA	CASSFGRGVETQYF	TGTGCCAGCAGCTTCGGCAGGGGGGTGGAGACCCAGTACTTC
TRBV5-6	TRBD1	TRBJ2-5	NA	CASSRTGTGSETQYF	TGTGCCAGCAGCCGAACCGGGACAGGGTCGGAGACCCAGTACTTC
TRBV27	TRBD1	TRBJ2-7	NA	CASSWDRGYEQYF	TGTGCCAGCAGTTGGGACAGGGGTTACGAGCAGTACTTC